This is a list of T cell receptor beta chains from one sample in a study of identical twins. In TCRdb, the 5' RACE reads were re-called with MiXCR into one record per CDR3 protein. This table has 1.5 million to 2 million distinct CDR3 sequences, more than 30% appearing once. Sequencing input: cord blood. These receptors were collected from a newborn girl in good health. The CDR3 runs from the conserved cysteine through the conserved F or W. The D gene is left open where the match is weak. Clone size is not always given. Where it is, it says once, few, many or a class for expanded clones.

abundance	d_gene	v_gene	j_gene	CDR3nt	CDR3aa
-	-	TRBV7-9	TRBJ2-3	TGTGCCAGCAGCGCGTCCGTGGGAGATACGCAGTATTTT	CASSASVGDTQYF
-	TRBD2	TRBV5-1	TRBJ2-7	TGCGCCAGCAGCTTCGAACTAGCGGCTTACGAGCAGTACTTC	CASSFELAAYEQYF
-	TRBD2	TRBV20-1	TRBJ2-1	TGCAGTGCCCTAGCGGGAGAGGCCTACAATGAGCAGTTCTTC	CSALAGEAYNEQFF
-	-	TRBV5-1	TRBJ2-3	TGCGCCAGCAGCGCCACAGATACGCGGTATTTT	CASSATDTRYF
-	TRBD1	TRBV12-3/TRBV12-4	TRBJ1-5	TGTGCCAGCAGTTCCGGGACAGGGTGGGAGAATCAGCCCCAGCATTTT	CASSSGTGWENQPQHF
-	TRBD1	TRBV20-1	TRBJ1-6	TGCAGTGCTCACTACAGGGGGCCAGTTAATTCACCCCCCCACTTT	CSAHYRGPVNSPPHF
-	TRBD1	TRBV28	TRBJ1-5	TGTGCCAGCAGTTCCAGAACACAGGGGGCTGATCAGCCCCAGCATTTT	CASSSRTQGADQPQHF
few	-	TRBV20-1	TRBJ1-1	TGCAGTGCTTTTCCCCCCCCAGGGCACACTGAAGCTTTCTTT	CSAFPPPGHTEAFF
-	-	TRBV20-1	TRBJ2-5	TGCAGTGCTAGGGCCCCAACGACTGAGACCCAGTACTTC	CSARAPTTETQYF
-	-	TRBV5-1	TRBJ2-5	TGCGCCAGCAGCCCCGGCCCTAATCGGGTTCAAGAGACCCAGTACTTC	CASSPGPNRVQETQYF
few	-	TRBV30	TRBJ2-4	TGTGCCTGGAGTGAAGATGGGGCGAAAAACATTCAGTACTTC	CAWSEDGAKNIQYF
few	TRBD1	TRBV12-3/TRBV12-4	TRBJ1-5	TGTGCCAGCAGTTTAGGCCCGGGACAGCCTAGCAATCAGCCCCAGCATTTT	CASSLGPGQPSNQPQHF
-	-	TRBV5-1	TRBJ2-7	TGCGCCAGCAGCATCATACAGGGAAACGAGCAGTACTTC	CASSIIQGNEQYF
-	-	TRBV30	TRBJ2-3	TGTGCCTGGAGTGCCAGGGGAGATACGCAGTATTTT	CAWSARGDTQYF
-	-	TRBV25-1	TRBJ1-2	TGTGCCAGCAGACAGGAGGGCTACACCTTC	CASRQEGYTF
-	-	TRBV4-2	TRBJ2-1	TGTGCCAGCGGCACACGATCCAATGAGCAGTTCTTC	CASGTRSNEQFF
-	TRBD2	TRBV20-1	TRBJ2-4	TGCAGTGCTAGGGGGGGGTCCCCAGGCAACTCCCAGCAGTACTTC	CSARGGSPGNSQQYF
-	-	TRBV20-1	TRBJ2-3	TGCAGTGCTAGTGTCCCCCAGGGGAAGGGCACAGATACGCAGTATTTT	CSASVPQGKGTDTQYF
-	-	TRBV7-9	TRBJ2-3	TGTGCCAGCAGCTCGGGGCGTTGGGGCACAGATACGCAGTATTTT	CASSSGRWGTDTQYF
few	-	TRBV15	TRBJ2-3	TGTGCCACCGGGGAAATAAGAACAGATACGCAGTATTTT	CATGEIRTDTQYF
once	-	TRBV6-5	TRBJ1-4	TGTGCCAGCGGTTACTCGACAAGGGGAGTTAATGAAAAACTGTTTTTT	CASGYSTRGVNEKLFF
-	TRBD2	TRBV5-6	TRBJ2-1	TGTGCCAGCGCTCGTGGGAGGGTCCGGTACAATGAGCAGTTCTTC	CASARGRVRYNEQFF
-	TRBD1	TRBV6-1	TRBJ2-5	TGTGCCAGCGAAGGGGGCAGGTCAGGGACCCAGTACTTC	CASEGGRSGTQYF
few	-	TRBV2	TRBJ1-5	TGTGCCAGCAGCGACGGTAGGGGATATCAGCCCCAGCATTTT	CASSDGRGYQPQHF
many	-	TRBV11-2	TRBJ2-5	TGTGCCAGCAACCTAGCCCCGTTCCAAGAGACCCAGTACTTC	CASNLAPFQETQYF
-	-	TRBV19	TRBJ2-5	TGTGCCAGTAGTATGCTCGACCGTGGGGGACAAGAGACCCAGTACTTC	CASSMLDRGGQETQYF
-	-	TRBV29-1	TRBJ1-1	TGCAGCGTTGATAATAGGTGGGGGAACACTGAAGCTTTCTTT	CSVDNRWGNTEAFF
-	TRBD1	TRBV20-1	TRBJ2-7	TGCAGTGCTATTAGGACAGGGAGGTACGAGCAGTACTTC	CSAIRTGRYEQYF
few	TRBD2	TRBV5-1	TRBJ2-7	TGCGCCAGCAGCGACGGACTAGCGGCCTCCTACGAGCAGTACTTC	CASSDGLAASYEQYF
few	-	TRBV18	TRBJ2-7	TGTGCCAGCTCACGTCGGCCAGGGAGGCACGAGCAGTACTTC	CASSRRPGRHEQYF
-	-	TRBV12-3/TRBV12-4	TRBJ1-2	TGTGCCAGCAGAAATGGCAGGGGCTTTCTCTATGGCTACACCTTC	CASRNGRGFLYGYTF
few	TRBD1	TRBV2	TRBJ1-4	TGTGCCAGCAGTGAACGGCGGACAGGGCTAGGAAAACTGTTTTTT	CASSERRTGLGKLFF
-	-	TRBV20-1	TRBJ2-1	TGCAGTGCCTACGGGACCAGCGGCAATGAGCAGTTCTTC	CSAYGTSGNEQFF
-	TRBD2	TRBV10-2	TRBJ2-7	TGCGCCAGCAGGGGTCCTCTAGCGGGGCCAACCTACGAGCAGTACTTC	CASRGPLAGPTYEQYF
-	TRBD1	TRBV9	TRBJ1-2	TGTGCCAGCAGCCGAGAACAGGGGAACTATGGCTACACCTTC	CASSREQGNYGYTF
-	-	TRBV27	TRBJ1-2	TGTGCCAGCGGCCCAGGGGCTAACTATGACTACACCTTC	CASGPGANYDYTF
few	-	TRBV2	TRBJ2-7	TGTGCCAGCAGTGCCCCGGGACACTCCTACGAGCAGTACTTC	CASSAPGHSYEQYF
-	-	TRBV3-1	TRBJ2-1	TGTGCCAGCAGCCAAGAAATCCAAGAGACCCAGTTCTTC	CASSQEIQETQFF
few	TRBD2	TRBV6-5	TRBJ2-7	TGTGCCAGCAGTTCCCAGACTAGCGCCATACCGAGCTCCTACAATGAGCAGTACTTC	CASSSQTSAIPSSYNEQYF
-	-	TRBV28	TRBJ1-5	TGTGCCAGCAGTTTTTCGGGCGCCTATAGCAATCAGCCCCAGCATTTT	CASSFSGAYSNQPQHF
-	TRBD2	TRBV7-8	TRBJ2-1	TGTGCCAGCAGCCCTACTAGCGGGGGGGTATACAATGAGCAGTTCTTC	CASSPTSGGVYNEQFF
-	TRBD2	TRBV6-5	TRBJ2-5	TGTGCCAGCAGTATGAGCGGGATCCAAGAGACCCAGTACTTC	CASSMSGIQETQYF
-	-	TRBV14	TRBJ2-1	TGTGCCAGCAGCCAAGGGATAGCTGCGTACAATGAGCAGTTCTTC	CASSQGIAAYNEQFF
-	-	TRBV12-3/TRBV12-4	TRBJ2-1	TGTGCCAGCAGGGGATCCGGGGTCAGCTCCTACAATGAGCAGTTCTTC	CASRGSGVSSYNEQFF
-	TRBD1	TRBV28	TRBJ2-1	TGTGCCAGCAGCGTGTCGGGACAGGGATTCGATGAGCAGTTCTTC	CASSVSGQGFDEQFF
many	-	TRBV29-1	TRBJ2-1	TGCAGCGTTGAAGGGCAGATTCGCAATGAGCAGTTCTTC	CSVEGQIRNEQFF